These 18 T cell receptor beta chains were all obtained from the same sample, sequenced in a study of blood T cell repertoires in COVID-19. Using immunoSEQ multiplex PCR, the repertoire was profiled, and TCRdb retains in-frame clones only, with some absent. The table shows roughly 98,000 clones, with 70% to 90% occurring only once. Sequencing was done on a sample of peripheral blood. The receptors derive from a woman in her 70s with active or convalescent COVID-19.

This chain connects TRBV29-1 to TRBJ2-5; tentatively, D is TRBD1 (6 bases). CDR1 is SQVTM and CDR2 is ANQGSEA in the germline V gene. This CDR3 is 15 amino acids long. V lost 3 bases, J lost 1 base, and 15 bases lay in between. The chain's CDR3 is CSVDPPGETQETQYF. Here the CDR3 DNA reads TGCAGCGTTGATCCCCCAGGGGAGACCCAAGAGACCCAGTACTTC.

V gene TRBV28 combines with J gene TRBJ2-2; the D is unclear. V was trimmed by 6 bases and J by 6 bases, leaving 17 bases between them. The CDR3 runs 15 residues. CDR1 is MDHEN, CDR2 SYDVKM, per germline. As DNA, the CDR3 is TGTGCCAGCAGCCGTCTGGGTAGTCGGGCCGGGGAGCTGTTTTTT. Protein sequence: CASSRLGSRAGELFF.

This chain joins TRBV11-2 and TRBJ2-7; D is perhaps TRBD1 (6 bases). V lost 4 bases and J 2 bases, leaving 18 bases between the germline ends. CDR3 size: 16 residues. CDR1 and CDR2 from the germline V gene are SGHAT and FQNNGV. CDR3 coding DNA: TGTGCCAGCAGCTCCGCGGGTGGAGGACAGACCTACGAGCAGTACTTC. Amino acids: CASSSAGGGQTYEQYF.

J is TRBJ2-3 and V is TRBV5-1; a weak D match, TRBD1 (6 bases). Germline CDR1 is SGHRS and CDR2 is YFSETQ. The length of the CDR3 is 14 residues. V was clipped by 4 bases and J by 4 bases, with 13 bases between them. CDR3 sequence reads: CASSPTGLPDTQYF. CDR3 DNA sequence: TGCGCCAGCAGCCCGACAGGCTTGCCAGATACGCAGTATTTT. Full variable domain (missing parts from reference TRBV5-1 and TRBJ2-3): KAGVTQTPRYLIKTRGQQVTLSCSPISGHRSVSWYQQTPGQGLQFLFEYFSETQRNKGNFPGRFSGRQFSNSRSEMNVSTLELGDSALYLCASSPTGLPDTQYFGPGTRLTVL.

The chain combines TRBV27 with TRBJ2-7; a possible D gene is TRBD2 (5 bases). CDR1 is MNHEY and CDR2 is SMNVEV in the germline V gene (reference sequence). The CDR3 extends over 15 amino acids. V was shortened by 2 bases and J by 4 bases, with 15 bases between the two germline ends. The CDR3 sequence is CASSLGPTREYEQYF. CDR3 in DNA: TGTGCCAGCAGTTTAGGCCCGACGAGGGAGTACGAGCAGTACTTC.

V gene TRBV12-3 or TRBV12-4 combines with J gene TRBJ2-7, with 7 bases aligning to TRBD1. The CDR3 sequence is 13 residues long. V trimming: 5 bases; J trimming: 2 bases; junction bases outside the gene matches: 3. In nucleotides, the CDR3 is TGTGCCAGCAGTCGAGACAGGGCCTACGAGCAGTACTTC. Its translation: CASSRDRAYEQYF.

This clone occurred once. The rearrangement links TRBV6-1 to TRBJ2-7; perhaps TRBD2 as D (6 bases). Germline lookup yields CDR1 MNHNS and CDR2 SASEGT. V was clipped by 5 bases and J by 4 bases, with 9 bases between them. CDR3 length equals 12 residues. The DNA of the CDR3 is TGTGCCAGCAGTTGGAGGGAATACGAGCAGTACTTC. Its protein is CASSWREYEQYF.

The CDR3 protein is CSVAGPQETQYF. Here the CDR3 DNA reads TGCAGCGTTGCCGGTCCCCAAGAGACCCAGTACTTC. The chain is built from TRBV29-1 and TRBJ2-5; D remains ambiguous. The CDR3 loop spans 12 amino acids. The V end lost 4 bases, the J end lost 1 base, and 7 bases lay between the germline ends. Germline CDR1 is SQVTM and CDR2 is ANQGSEA. The full variable domain, rest sourced from reference TRBV29-1 and TRBJ2-5, is SAVISQKPSRDICQRGTSLTIQCQVDSQVTMMFWYRQQPGQSLTLIATANQGSEATYESGFVIDKFPISRPNLTFSTLTVSNMSPEDSSIYLCSVAGPQETQYFGPGTRLLVL.

This sequence joins TRBV6-5 and TRBJ1-6; D is uncertain. The germline CDR1 and CDR2 sequences are MNHEY and SVGAGI. This CDR3 contains 14 residues. V lost 7 bases, J lost 7 bases, and 14 bases lay in between. The CDR3 region is CASNTFTENSPLHF. The CDR3 DNA sequence: TGTGCCAGCAATACTTTCACAGAGAATTCACCCCTCCACTTT.

This rearrangement joins TRBV6-6 to TRBJ1-1; 8 bases are a match to TRBD1. CDR3 length: 16 residues. Per the germline V gene, CDR1 is MNHNY and CDR2 is SVGAGI (reference sequence). V dropped 0 bases and J dropped 4; count of bases not matched to a gene: 7. The CDR3, as DNA: TGTGCCAGCAGTTACTCGCAGGGGGCTGGTCGCACTGAAGCTTTCTTT. Translated, it gives CASSYSQGAGRTEAFF.

The V call is TRBV29-1, the J call TRBJ2-4; TRBD1 might be the D (5 bases). Germline V lookup: CDR1 SQVTM, CDR2 ANQGSEA. This CDR3 has 13 residues. Trimming pared 2 bases from V and 2 bases from J, leaving 7 bases between. CDR3: CSVEPGPKNIQYF. The CDR3 DNA is TGCAGCGTTGAACCAGGGCCCAAAAACATTCAGTACTTC.

The chain combines TRBV5-1 with TRBJ2-7, with a possible D match to TRBD1 (6 bases). The CDR3 is 15 amino acids. The V end lost 0 bases, the J end lost 4 bases, and 14 bases lay between the germline ends. The germline CDR1 and CDR2 sequences are SGHRS and YFSETQ. The chain's CDR3 is CASSLGSDRLYEQYF. The CDR3 bases are TGCGCCAGCAGCTTGGGGTCGGACAGATTGTACGAGCAGTACTTC.

V gene TRBV5-1 combines with J gene TRBJ1-1; weak D call: TRBD1 (6 bases). From germline, CDR1 is SGHRS and CDR2 YFSETQ. V gave up 1 base and J gave up 4 bases, with 17 bases separating them. The length of the CDR3 is 16 residues. CDR3 nucleotide sequence: TGCGCCAGCAGCTTGAGGCAACAGGGAATCGGCACTGAAGCTTTCTTT. Translation: CASSLRQQGIGTEAFF.

The gene calls are TRBV6-5 and TRBJ2-3; TRBD1 aligns across 9 bases. The CDR3 is 14 amino acids. Germline V gene lookup returns CDR1 MNHEY and CDR2 SVGAGI. V lost 7 bases, J lost 1 base, and 3 bases stayed unmatched. The CDR3 bases are TGTGCCAGCAAAAGGACAGGGGGCACAGATACGCAGTATTTT. Translation gives CASKRTGGTDTQYF.

This chain connects TRBV5-5 to TRBJ1-4; D might be TRBD1 (6 bases). CDR1 and CDR2 (germline): SGHKS, YYEKEE (reference sequence). The ends were cut back, 4 bases at V and 4 bases at J, with 17 bases in the middle. The CDR3 is 16 amino acids. CDR3: CASSAYTGHFNEKLFF. CDR3 DNA sequence: TGTGCCAGCAGCGCGTACACGGGACACTTTAATGAAAAACTGTTTTTT.

The chain uses TRBV11-2 and TRBJ2-1; 7 bases line up with TRBD1. The CDR3 is 18 residues long. Trimming cost V 5 bases and J 0 bases; bases outside gene matches: 13. Germline CDR1 and CDR2: SGHAT and FQNNGV. The CDR3: CASSPQGGLMSSYNEQFF. The DNA for the CDR3 is TGTGCCAGCAGCCCCCAAGGGGGCCTTATGTCCTCCTACAATGAGCAGTTCTTC.

The rearrangement joins TRBV4-1 to TRBJ1-4; the D gene is possibly TRBD1 (5 bases). The CDR3 runs to 15 residues. The ends were cut back, 1 base at V and 8 bases at J, with 14 bases in the middle. Germline-derived CDR1 and CDR2 are MGHRA and YSYEKL. CDR3 sequence (DNA): TGCGCCAGCAGCCAAGGCGCGGGCCGGGGGGAAAAACTGTTTTTT. It translates to CASSQGAGRGEKLFF.

V gene TRBV2 combines with J gene TRBJ1-4; D may be TRBD1 (5 bases). Germline V CDR1 and CDR2: SNHLY, FYNNEI. Trimming cost V 4 bases and J 8 bases, with 11 bases left between them. The CDR3 consists of 13 residues. CDR3 nucleotide sequence: TGTGCCAGCAGTGTAGGGAGGGACGAAAAACTGTTTTTT. This sequence encodes CASSVGRDEKLFF.